A single sample gave rise to the 9 T cell receptor beta chains below, sequenced in a study of blood T cell repertoires in COVID-19. Clones were read by immunoSEQ multiplex PCR, and TCRdb kept only the in-frame ones, dropping some. Seen here are 55,000 to 80,000 clones, around 90% observed once, and the top ten hold 1.5% to 2%. The sample consisted of peripheral blood. The receptors shown here come from a human donor in a cohort sampled during active COVID-19.

The genes are TRBV7-9 and TRBJ2-3; D might be TRBD2 (6 bases). Germline V CDR1 and CDR2: SEHNR, FQNEAQ (reference sequence). The CDR3 runs to 14 residues. V was cut by 5 bases and J by 2 bases, with 11 bases left in between. The CDR3 DNA sequence: TGTGCCAGCAGCCCTCTAGCGTTCACAGATACGCAGTATTTT. Its translation is CASSPLAFTDTQYF.

The gene calls are TRBV2 and TRBJ2-2; weak D call: TRBD2 (6 bases). The CDR3 sequence is 13 residues long. Germline V lookup: CDR1 SNHLY, CDR2 FYNNEI. Deletions cut 6 bases from V and 3 bases from J, with 8 bases between. The CDR3 DNA sequence: TGTGCCAGCAGGGAGGGTTACACCGGGGAGCTGTTTTTT. It encodes CASREGYTGELFF.

V and J are TRBV15 and TRBJ2-1; 8 positions agree with TRBD2. CDR1 and CDR2 from the germline V gene are LNHNV and YYDKDF (reference sequence). V dropped 0 bases and J dropped 0; count of bases not matched to a gene: 4. This CDR3 spans 17 amino acids. CDR3 protein: CATSRDRSGSSYNEQFF. Written as DNA, the CDR3 is TGTGCCACCAGCAGAGATCGGAGCGGGAGCTCCTACAATGAGCAGTTCTTC.

The chain joins TRBV28 to TRBJ2-3; 8 nucleotides agree with TRBD1. The V gene end was trimmed by 5 bases and the J gene end by 2 bases; junction bases not matched to a gene: 15. CDR1 MDHEN and CDR2 SYDVKM come from the germline V gene. There are 18 residues in the CDR3. CDR3 sequence reads: CASSHVSYRGAATDTQYF. In nucleotides, the CDR3 is TGTGCCAGCAGTCATGTTTCATACAGGGGGGCAGCCACAGATACGCAGTATTTT.

The rearrangement uses TRBV19 and TRBJ2-5, with 12 bases identical to TRBD2. CDR1 and CDR2 from the germline V gene are LNHDA and SQIVND (reference sequence). The CDR3 consists of 15 residues. After removal of 3 bases from V and 4 bases from J, the junction contained 3 bases not matched to a gene. CDR3 region: CASSMASGRGETQYF. The CDR3 nucleotides are TGTGCCAGTAGTATGGCTAGCGGGAGGGGAGAGACCCAGTACTTC.

The gene calls are TRBV18 and TRBJ2-5; 8 bases map to TRBD1. This CDR3 contains 14 residues. From germline, CDR1 is KGHSH and CDR2 LQKENI. Trimming cost V 6 bases and J 2 bases; bases outside gene matches: 5. Here the CDR3 reads CASSRGDRQETQYF. The CDR3 coding sequence is TGTGCCAGCTCCAGAGGGGACAGGCAAGAGACCCAGTACTTC.

The V call is TRBV2, the J call TRBJ2-3, with D possibly matching TRBD2 (5 bases). There are 14 residues in the CDR3. The germline gives CDR1 SNHLY, CDR2 FYNNEI. V lost 6 bases and J 1 base, leaving 11 bases between the germline ends. In DNA form, the CDR3 reads TGTGCCAGCAGCGAACAGAGGGGCACAGATACGCAGTATTTT. Protein: CASSEQRGTDTQYF.

This clone was observed a handful of times. The rearrangement joins TRBV4-2 to TRBJ2-1; 11 bases agree with TRBD2. The V gene's germline CDR1 is LGHNA and CDR2 YNFKEQ. This CDR3 region has 16 residues. The trim removed 2 bases at V and 7 bases at J, leaving 7 bases unmatched. CDR3 DNA sequence: TGTGCCAGCAGCCAAAGTACTAGCGGGAGTGATAATGAGCAGTTCTTC. Protein product: CASSQSTSGSDNEQFF.

The J gene is TRBJ2-7, the V gene TRBV14, with TRBD1 matching over 10 bases. Germline CDR1 SGHDN, CDR2 FVKESK. The CDR3 totals 17 residues. The V and J ends lost 4 bases and 1 base, in that order; junction bases with no gene match: 10. The CDR3 is CASSPHYRTGGSYEQYF. The CDR3 DNA sequence: TGTGCCAGCAGCCCCCACTACCGGACAGGGGGGTCCTACGAGCAGTACTTC.